This T cell receptor beta chain was observed in a study of tumor-infiltrating lymphocytes in localized non-small cell lung cancer. Study details: Resected tumor was paired with non-adjacent uninvolved lung from the same patient.

Measured with immunoSEQ multiplex PCR; TCRdb has only the in-frame clones, and not every one. The sample lists 9,500 to 15,000 clones; around 79% were seen once. Germline V gives CDR1 SGHVS, CDR2 FQNEAQ. V was clipped by 4 bases and J by 0 bases, with 10 bases between them. The CDR3 totals 15 residues. The sequenced material came from lung tumor tissue. The clonotype comes from a human donor with non-small cell lung cancer. The chain employs TRBV7-8 and TRBJ1-5, with TRBD1 as a possible D gene (5 bases). CDR3 protein: CASSSTENSNQPQHF. The CDR3 bases are TGTGCCAGCAGCTCGACAGAGAATAGCAATCAGCCCCAGCATTTT.